The sequence of this TCR beta chain was determined in a study of blood T cell repertoires in COVID-19. Study summary: PBMCs, B-cell-depleted T cells, or T cells provided the cDNA or gDNA that made up the material.

Authors' data handling: Amplification of reference gene primers was used by the study to estimate nucleated cell counts. Libraries were prepared by immunoSEQ multiplex PCR; TCRdb keeps only in-frame clonotypes and omits some of them. From that table come the V and J calls and clone size; the DNA was used to work out D and trimming. Seen here are about 130,000 clones, roughly four fifths observed once, and the top ten hold 6%. The TCR sequence derives from a man aged 80 or over with COVID-19, enrolled during active disease. Sequencing input: peripheral blood.

The DNA for the CDR3 is TGTGCCACTACGGGGGGATTGAATTCACCCCTCCACTTT. Translation: CATTGGLNSPLHF. The chain joins TRBV6-5 to TRBJ1-6; a possible D gene is TRBD1 (5 bases). The CDR3 runs to 13 residues. Trimming left V 10 bases short and J 7 bases short, with 14 bases between. Germline loops: CDR1 MNHEY, CDR2 SVGAGI.